This T cell receptor (beta chain) was observed in a study of T cell responses to AZD1222 COVID-19 vaccine. Study-wide results and limits: AZD1222 recipients seropositive at baseline numbered only six or seven.

As regards this clone: Its cognate antigen is unknown.

Some clones are missing from TCRdb's copy, which holds only in-frame ones; the method was immunoSEQ multiplex PCR. The sample gives about 120,000 clones, approximately 86% of which show up once; around 8.7% is in the top ten. Germline lookup yields CDR1 GTSNPN and CDR2 SVGIG (reference sequence). V lost 0 bases and J lost 2, with 7 bases in between. The CDR3 covers 13 residues. The sequence was collected from an adult in good health. This chain joins TRBV30 and TRBJ1-1; D remains ambiguous. This specimen was peripheral blood, taken on day 0 of AZD1222 vaccination. The CDR3 here is CAWSVRRNTEAFF. The DNA for the CDR3 is TGTGCCTGGAGTGTCAGGCGTAACACTGAAGCTTTCTTT.